The next 31 T cell receptor beta chains were all read from a single sample in a study of cytomegalovirus exposure and HLA in healthy donors. In the PCR, 60 Vbeta and 13 Jbeta primers were used. Assay used: immunoSEQ multiplex PCR; TCRdb lists only in-frame clones, some missing. The listing records 60,000 to 90,000 clones. Sequencing was done on a sample of PBMCs. These receptors came from a middle-aged woman in good health and CMV-seropositive.

This chain uses TRBV2 with TRBJ2-1; D possibly corresponds to TRBD1 (6 bases). The V gene lost 4 bases and the J gene lost 5 bases, with 15 bases spanning the gap. This CDR3 comprises 15 residues. The germline CDR1 and CDR2 sequences are SNHLY and FYNNEI. Here the CDR3 DNA reads TGTGCCAGCAGTGGGTTCCCAAACAGGGACAATGAGCAGTTCTTC. Protein sequence: CASSGFPNRDNEQFF.

In DNA form, the CDR3 reads TGCAGTGCCCCGGACGGAGGAGGCTACACCTTC. This encodes CSAPDGGGYTF. The chain recombines TRBV20-1 with TRBJ1-2; D gene ambiguous. Trimming took off 6 bases at V and 8 bases at J, with 13 bases between the two ends. The CDR3 contains 11 residues. Germline V gene sequence: CDR1 DFQATT, CDR2 SNEGSKA (reference sequence).

This rearrangement joins TRBV20-1 to TRBJ2-7, with D perhaps TRBD2 (6 bases). This CDR3 has 11 amino acids. V lost 0 bases and J lost 9, with 9 bases in between. Germline CDR1 is DFQATT and CDR2 is SNEGSKA (reference sequence). The CDR3 DNA reads TGCAGTGCTAGAGACGGGACTGGGCAGTACTTC. It codes for CSARDGTGQYF.

V is TRBV7-3 and J is TRBJ1-1; D not certain. The CDR3 length is 13 residues. Between the trimmed V and J ends, which lost 5 bases and 1 base, there was a span of 8 bases. Germline CDR1 SGHTA, CDR2 FQGTGA. CDR3 amino acids: CASSTQPNTEAFF. The CDR3, as DNA: TGTGCCAGCAGCACTCAACCGAACACTGAAGCTTTCTTT.

The chain carries TRBV28 and TRBJ1-5; 7 bases agree with TRBD1. The V gene end was trimmed by 6 bases and the J gene end by 3 bases; junction bases not matched to a gene: 8. This CDR3 region has 15 residues. Looked up from germline, CDR1 is MDHEN and CDR2 is SYDVKM. The CDR3 region has the DNA TGTGCCAGCAGCTGGGGACAGAGTTTCAATCAGCCCCAGCATTTT. It encodes CASSWGQSFNQPQHF.

Details on this clone: The sample carries other DNA sequences with the same CDR3. V is TRBV12-5 and J is TRBJ1-1, with a weak D call TRBD1 (5 bases). Trimming took 1 base from V and 6 from J, leaving 9 bases between them. The CDR3 sequence is 13 residues long. CDR1 LGHNT and CDR2 FRNRAP come from the germline V gene. CDR3 in DNA: TGTGCTAGTGGTTTGGGCCGGGGGGCTGAAGCTTTCTTT. This encodes CASGLGRGAEAFF.

V gene TRBV19 combines with J gene TRBJ2-2, with 7 bases lining up with TRBD2. Looked up from germline, CDR1 is LNHDA and CDR2 is SQIVND (reference sequence). The CDR3 sequence is 16 residues long. After removal of 3 bases from V and 3 bases from J, the junction contained 7 bases not matched to a gene. The CDR3 region has the DNA TGTGCCAGTAGTATTCGCCGGGGAGGGGACACCGGGGAGCTGTTTTTT. Its translation: CASSIRRGGDTGELFF.

V usage is TRBV19 and J usage is TRBJ1-5; D call uncertain. CDR1 is LNHDA and CDR2 is SQIVND in the germline V gene (reference sequence). Deletions cut 5 bases from V and 4 bases from J, with 9 bases between. The CDR3 sequence is 13 residues long. CDR3 region: CASSVQRNQPQHF. The CDR3 DNA reads TGTGCCAGTAGTGTACAGAGAAATCAGCCCCAGCATTTT.

The chain employs TRBV7-9 and TRBJ2-5; 8 bases fit TRBD1. V lost 5 bases to trimming and J lost 5 bases; unmatched junction nucleotides: 10. Germline loops: CDR1 SEHNR, CDR2 FQNEAQ (reference sequence). The CDR3 covers 15 residues. Here the CDR3 DNA reads TGTGCCAGCAGCAACGGACAGGGTCGCTCGGAGACCCAGTACTTC. Translation gives CASSNGQGRSETQYF.

The V gene is TRBV19, the J gene TRBJ2-2; TRBD1 matches 7 bases. Looked up from germline, CDR1 is LNHDA and CDR2 is SQIVND (reference sequence). This CDR3 has 13 amino acids. With V trimmed by 4 bases and J by 9 bases, 5 bases remained unmatched. CDR3 protein: CASSNGQVRELFF. The DNA for the CDR3 is TGTGCCAGTAGTAACGGACAGGTTAGGGAGCTGTTTTTT.

The chain joins TRBV2 to TRBJ2-7, with 8 bases that match TRBD2. In germline, CDR1 is SNHLY, CDR2 FYNNEI. V was clipped by 1 base and J by 5 bases; unmatched bases: 7. The CDR3 is 15 residues long. CDR3 nucleotides: TGTGCCAGCAGTGAAGAGGGGCGGGAGGCGGACGAGCAGTACTTC. Translation gives CASSEEGREADEQYF.

The chain recombines TRBV6-4 with TRBJ1-2; 11 nucleotides align to TRBD1. In germline, CDR1 is MRHNA, CDR2 SNTAGT. Germline trimming cut 2 bases from V and 7 bases from J; bases unmatched to any gene: 9. The CDR3 spans 16 residues. CDR3 amino acids: CASSDEGTGGLSGYTF. CDR3 in DNA: TGTGCCAGCAGTGACGAAGGGACAGGGGGTCTCTCTGGCTACACCTTC.

The chain employs TRBV7-3 and TRBJ2-1, with 11 nucleotides matching TRBD2. CDR1 and CDR2 (germline): SGHTA, FQGTGA. CDR3 length: 16 residues. The trim removed 4 bases at V and 0 bases at J, leaving 2 bases unmatched. CDR3 in amino acids: CASSSTSGTSYNEQFF. In DNA, the CDR3 is TGTGCCAGCAGCTCGACTAGCGGGACCTCCTACAATGAGCAGTTCTTC.

The V and J genes are TRBV14 and TRBJ1-1; no clear D gene. The germline V gene encodes CDR1 SGHDN and CDR2 FVKESK. The CDR3 is made up of 13 amino acids. Trimming cost V 2 bases and J 1 base, with 5 bases left between them. Here the CDR3 DNA reads TGTGCCAGCAGCCAATACAGGAACACTGAAGCTTTCTTT. Translated: CASSQYRNTEAFF. The variable domain in full, completed from reference TRBV14 and TRBJ1-1, reads EAGVTQFPSHSVIEKGQTVTLRCDPISGHDNLYWYRRVMGKEIKFLLHFVKESKQDESGMPNNRFLAERTGGTYSTLKVQPAELEDSGVYFCASSQYRNTEAFFGQGTRLTVV.

The rearrangement joins TRBV13 to TRBJ2-5; 12 nucleotides agree with TRBD2. Trimming removed 6 bases from V and 2 bases from J; junction bases left unmatched: 7. This CDR3 contains 16 residues. Per the germline V gene, CDR1 is PRHDT and CDR2 is FYEKMQ (reference sequence). The CDR3 coding sequence is TGTGCCAGCAGTCAAGGACTAGCGGGGAATCAAGAGACCCAGTACTTC. As protein: CASSQGLAGNQETQYF.

The genes are TRBV11-3 and TRBJ1-1; maybe TRBD1 (6 bases). The V gene's germline CDR1 is SGHNT and CDR2 YENEEA. The CDR3 is 16 residues long. Trimming stripped 5 bases from V and 4 bases from J, with 20 bases between. This CDR3 reads CASSQSTAGRGTEAFF. The DNA for the CDR3 is TGTGCCAGCAGCCAAAGCACCGCGGGCAGGGGCACTGAAGCTTTCTTT.

This chain uses TRBV5-4 with TRBJ2-2, with TRBD2 matching over 13 bases. The CDR3 loop spans 16 amino acids. Unmatched junction bases numbered 4, after V lost 5 bases and J lost 3 bases. Germline assignment: CDR1 SGHNT and CDR2 YYREEE (reference sequence). CDR3 in DNA: TGTGCCAGCAGTCCAACTAGCGGGGGGGACACCGGGGAGCTGTTTTTT. This sequence encodes CASSPTSGGDTGELFF.

The chain couples TRBV5-6 to TRBJ2-6; D possibly corresponds to TRBD2 (5 bases). The CDR3 has 17 residues. V lost 5 bases to trimming and J lost 1 base, with 16 bases between them. Germline assignment: CDR1 SGHDT and CDR2 YYEEEE. As DNA, the CDR3 is TGTGCCAGCAGAATGCCCGGGGTCGAGTCTGGGGCCAACGTCCTGACTTTC. This translates into CASRMPGVESGANVLTF.

The rearrangement links TRBV5-4 to TRBJ1-4, with a tentative D call TRBD1 (5 bases). V was shortened by 1 base and J by 0 bases, with 10 bases between the two germline ends. Germline V gives CDR1 SGHNT, CDR2 YYREEE (reference sequence). CDR3 length equals 16 residues. In DNA form, the CDR3 reads TGTGCCAGCAGCTTGAATGGGGGGGCAACTAATGAAAAACTGTTTTTT. It translates to CASSLNGGATNEKLFF.

This sequence joins TRBV11-2 and TRBJ1-5; D unresolved. CDR1 and CDR2 from the germline V gene are SGHAT and FQNNGV. Trimming took 0 bases from V and 7 from J, leaving 13 bases between them. The CDR3 length is 15 residues. Here the CDR3 DNA reads TGTGCCAGCAGCTTAGAGGGCAGTGACTACCAGCCCCAGCATTTT. This translates into CASSLEGSDYQPQHF.

V usage is TRBV18 and J usage is TRBJ2-5, with TRBD1 identical over 11 bases. The CDR3 covers 18 residues. CDR1 KGHSH and CDR2 LQKENI come from the germline V gene. V lost 0 bases and J lost 4; bases outside the gene matches: 10. CDR3 sequence: CASSPPVGGQGVLETQYF. DNA of the CDR3: TGTGCCAGCTCACCACCGGTCGGGGGACAGGGGGTTTTAGAGACCCAGTACTTC.

In terms of frequency, this clone is medium-sized. The rearrangement joins TRBV19 to TRBJ1-2, with D possibly matching TRBD1 (5 bases). CDR3 length: 14 residues. The V gene lost 5 bases and the J gene lost 2 bases, with 12 bases spanning the gap. Germline CDR1 is LNHDA and CDR2 is SQIVND (reference sequence). The CDR3 sequence: CASSRSRGNYGYTF. The CDR3 nucleotides are TGTGCCAGTAGTCGGTCTCGGGGGAACTATGGCTACACCTTC.

The V gene is TRBV2, the J gene TRBJ1-1; D remains unclear. In germline, CDR1 is SNHLY, CDR2 FYNNEI. The CDR3 spans 15 residues. Trimming removed 6 bases at V and 0 bases at J, with 14 bases between. CDR3 DNA sequence: TGTGCCAGCAGCCCATTGACTGAAATGAACACTGAAGCTTTCTTT. Translation gives CASSPLTEMNTEAFF.

The V call is TRBV6-6, the J call TRBJ1-1, with 9 bases that match TRBD1. The CDR3 loop spans 14 amino acids. After removal of 0 bases from V and 9 bases from J, the junction contained 5 bases not matched to a gene. The germline CDR1 and CDR2 sequences are MNHNY and SVGAGI (reference sequence). CDR3 DNA: TGTGCCAGCAGTTACTCGAGGGACAGGGAAAAAGCTTTCTTT. It yields the protein CASSYSRDREKAFF.

The V gene is TRBV25-1, the J gene TRBJ1-1, with unresolved D. V gave up 1 base and J gave up 8 bases, with 23 bases separating them. The CDR3 extends over 17 amino acids. Per germline, CDR1 MGHDK and CDR2 SYGVNS. CDR3 coding DNA: TGTGCCAGCAGTGAATCCGGACTATTAGCCTACAAAGGGGAAGCTTTCTTT. Translated: CASSESGLLAYKGEAFF.

This chain connects TRBV19 to TRBJ1-5; TRBD1 agrees at 7 bases. This CDR3 is 15 amino acids long. Germline V gene data show CDR1 as LNHDA and CDR2 as SQIVND (reference sequence). The CDR3 spells CGTHRDSYSNQPQHF. CDR3 sequence (DNA): TGTGGGACGCACCGGGACAGTTATAGCAATCAGCCCCAGCATTTT.

The rearrangement uses TRBV28 and TRBJ1-1; no firm D call. The CDR3 is made up of 15 amino acids. V was shortened by 7 bases and J by 1 base, with 16 bases between the two germline ends. The germline V gene has CDR1 MDHEN and CDR2 SYDVKM. In DNA, the CDR3 is TGTGCCAGCACATGGACTCCGCGGGGGAACACTGAAGCTTTCTTT. Encoded protein: CASTWTPRGNTEAFF.

The chain employs TRBV28 and TRBJ1-2; 12 bases agree with TRBD1. CDR3 length equals 14 residues. The ends lost 7 bases at V and 7 bases at J; junction bases unmatched: 7. Germline values: CDR1 MDHEN, CDR2 SYDVKM. In DNA form, the CDR3 reads TGTGCCAGCAATTCCGGGACAGGGGGCGGTGGCTACACCTTC. This translates into CASNSGTGGGGYTF.

The chain links TRBV11-2 to TRBJ2-1; TRBD2 matches at 15 bases. The CDR3 runs to 18 residues. After removal of 1 base from V and 8 bases from J, the junction contained 9 bases not matched to a gene. Looked up from germline, CDR1 is SGHAT and CDR2 is FQNNGV. The CDR3 DNA is TGTGCCAGCAGCTTAGCGGGGGGGACTAGCGGGAGGAGGTATGAGCAGTTCTTC. This codes for CASSLAGGTSGRRYEQFF.

The chain has TRBV19 and TRBJ1-1, with 9 bases fitting TRBD1. Germline CDR1 is LNHDA and CDR2 is SQIVND (reference sequence). V lost 7 bases to trimming and J lost 8 bases; unmatched junction nucleotides: 8. The CDR3 covers 13 residues. In nucleotides, the CDR3 is TGTGCCAGTACCACTCCGGGGACAGGGGAAGCTTTCTTT. Translating gives CASTTPGTGEAFF.

V and J are TRBV6-4 and TRBJ2-2; 9 bases are a match to TRBD2. The CDR3 contains 14 residues. Trimming removed 8 bases from V and 3 bases from J; junction bases left unmatched: 4. Germline V lookup: CDR1 MRHNA, CDR2 SNTAGT. CDR3 bases: TGTGCCAGCGGTAGACTAGCGGACACCGGGGAGCTGTTTTTT. It specifies CASGRLADTGELFF.